This T cell receptor beta chain was sequenced during a study of human T cells and chemical hapten exposure. The starting material, unfractionated whole blood, was used for total RNA extraction. There are many counts of this clonotype. TCRdb analysed the 5' RACE reads with MiXCR anew, one entry per CDR3 protein. The table includes 65,000 to 95,000 distinct CDR3 sequences, approximately 7.7% detected once. The source is a male donor in good health.

The CDR3 DNA follows: TGCAGTGCTAGAGATTTTCCGAACTTGGGACTAGCGGGATCTGCAGATACGCAGTATTTT. Encoded protein: CSARDFPNLGLAGSADTQYF. The chain carries TRBV20-1 and TRBJ2-3; TRBD2 matches 13 bases. CDR1 and CDR2 (germline): DFQATT, SNEGSKA (reference sequence). Unmatched junction bases numbered 16, after V lost 0 bases and J lost 4 bases. This CDR3 comprises 20 residues.